The text below deals with one TCR delta chain. No antigen is known for it. A single base is all that separates this from a far larger clone, so a read error is likely. The sample holds other DNA sequences that translate to the same CDR3. The library was obtained by RT-PCR. To generate TCR cDNA, RNA from PBMC was reverse transcribed using SuperScript II together with primers specific for the gamma chain and the delta chain. cDNA was purified with AMPure XP beads, amplified, and indexed with Illumina adapters using the Nextera XT Index Kit. An Illumina MiSeq with a V2 300-cycle kit was used to sequence the gammadelta TCR libraries. The authors' pipeline ran thus. Using MiXCR v2.1.12, CDR3 sequences were assembled, and reads were mapped onto D, J and V genes obtained from GenBank. VDJtools v1.2.1 was used to perform repertoire analyses of the CDR3 clonotypes. TCRdb called clones afresh from the public reads with CATT; identical DNA rows were later merged. The V and J calls follow TCRdb's processing rather than the paper's. The sample table lists over 150 delta-chain clones, about 31% of them with a count of one. The ten largest make up roughly 98% of the sample.

This specimen comes from a study of delta chains in infants with herpesvirus infections (dated by TCRdb to the early 2020s). Context from the whole study: The study prospectively followed a Ugandan infant birth cohort from birth to characterize gammadelta T cell responses to primary cytomegalovirus (CMV) infection. Infant blood samples were grouped into approximate age categories of 1.5, 4, 8 and 12 months. The previously published Belgian fetal and cord blood gammadelta TCR data were not generated in this cohort and were added only for comparison. gammadelta TCRs were sequenced from PBMC obtained from approximately 18 CMV-infected infants (one congenitally infected) and 7 or 8 CMV-uninfected infants for whom sufficient sample was available. A public fetal Vdelta1/Vgamma8 gammadelta TCR clonotype was searched for in infants infected with CMV after birth. The investigation overall reported the following: Limitations noted by the authors included a small sample size and a lack of race- or environment-matched controls, because nearly all Ugandans acquire CMV before adulthood. The public Vdelta1 clonotype was detected in about 20% of the 18 CMV-infected infants, namely three infected postnatally before 120 days of age and the congenitally infected infant. In CMV-uninfected infants, the public clonotype might still be present but below the detection limit. Within Vdelta1 cells, the frequency of the public clonotype appeared to be inversely correlated with age at infection and to decay rapidly, seemingly not persisting past roughly two months. Detection of the public clonotype was limited to the first time point after infection, and the public clonotype was not found in uninfected infants or in infants infected after 120 days.

Deletion took 2 bases off V and 9 bases off J, with a span of 25 bases between the germline ends. CDR1 TVYSNPD and CDR2 GDNSRS are derived from the germline V gene (reference sequence). The CDR3 contains 15 residues, cysteine and phenylalanine counted. The CDR3 DNA has 45 bases and is translated from base 1. Infants were enrolled after their mothers, pregnant women receiving prenatal care in Kampala, Uganda, were recruited, and documentation of maternal HIV status was required. Home visits to families took place weekly, and collection of infant clinical information, oral swabs and peripheral blood began at 6 weeks of age and was repeated every 4 months after that. After blood was collected in heparin tubes, PBMC were isolated using Ficoll-Paque density gradient centrifugation and then cryopreserved.

Here the sequenced sample was peripheral blood, taken at time point 4 of longitudinal follow-up. The TCR originated in a human donor who was a Ugandan infant, either HIV-exposed or HIV-unexposed (not recorded which). Recombination joined TRDV3 with TRDJ1, and TRDD2 may be the D gene, going by 6 matching bases. Because TCRdb records no J gene, it was assigned here through a match of the DNA to germline. CDR3 protein: CAFFPKHILNPQLIF. The DNA reads as follows: TGTGCCTTTTTTCCTAAACACATCTTGAACCCCCAACTCATCTTT.